This entry features one TCR beta chain sequence. Antigen: not known. This entry is derived from a study of blood T cells in healthy people across ages. This CDR3 comprises 13 residues. Trimming shortened V by 4 bases and J by 8 bases, and 12 bases separated the two germline ends. Study outcomes and limitations: A roughly linear fall in TCR beta diversity per million T cells was seen with increasing age.

The study drew donors from healthy Caucasian individuals in Russia aged 6 to 90. Investigators took around 10 milliliters of peripheral blood from every donor. A minimum of 6 micrograms of total RNA was extracted per sample. It was with a sample-barcoded 5' primer and a J-beta primer mix that a second PCR of roughly 7 to 12 cycles was run. TCRdb recomputed calls from the 5' RACE reads with MiXCR, one row per CDR3 protein. This table holds around 1.7 million distinct CDR3 sequences, roughly 27% found once. This chain joins TRBV12-3 or TRBV12-4 and TRBJ2-1; TRBD1 might be the D (6 bases). The TCR was taken from a woman in her 30s in good health. The sequencing input was blood. This chain's CDR3 is CASSSTHRDEQFF. CDR3 in DNA: TGTGCCAGCAGTTCCACGCACAGGGATGAGCAGTTCTTC.